The clone carrying this T cell receptor (beta chain) qualifies as large. The entry originates in a study of metastatic and nonmetastatic thyroid tumors. Study-wide background: Repertoires of blood and of tissue (tumor or nodule) from malignant and benign thyroid patients were compared.

The CDR3 is 15 amino acids. The V end lost 4 bases, the J end lost 0 bases, and 8 bases lay between the germline ends. CDR1 is SGHRS, CDR2 YFSETQ, per germline. TCRdb re-analyzed the PCR reads using MiXCR. The table records over 12,000 clones, over 25% of them present only once. None of the patients had undergone any treatment ahead of thyroid surgery. The TCR originated in a female donor with papillary thyroid cancer or a benign thyroid nodule (not recorded which). Some clones in this sample may be carry-over from other donors' samples. The chain couples TRBV5-1 to TRBJ2-6; D unresolved. The sample consisted of tumor tissue. The CDR3 DNA sequence: TGCGCCAGCAGCCCGGACGGCTCTGGGGCCAACGTCCTGACTTTC. Protein product: CASSPDGSGANVLTF.